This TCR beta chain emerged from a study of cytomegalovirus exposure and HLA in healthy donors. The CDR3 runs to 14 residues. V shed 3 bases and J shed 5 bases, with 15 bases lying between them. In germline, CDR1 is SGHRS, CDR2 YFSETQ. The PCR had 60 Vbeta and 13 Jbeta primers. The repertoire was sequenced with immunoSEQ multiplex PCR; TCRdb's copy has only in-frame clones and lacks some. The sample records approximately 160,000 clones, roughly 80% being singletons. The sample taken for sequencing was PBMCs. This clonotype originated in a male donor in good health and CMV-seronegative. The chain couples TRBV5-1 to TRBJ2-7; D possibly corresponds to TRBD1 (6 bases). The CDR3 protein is CASSSGDRFHEQYF. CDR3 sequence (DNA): TGCGCCAGCAGCTCTGGAGACAGGTTCCACGAGCAGTACTTC.